A single sample is the source of the 24 T cell receptor beta chains below, sequenced in a study of post-analysis software for immune sequencing data. Study outcomes and limitations: Included in a set of roughly five TRBV segments more frequent in patients than controls were TRBV5-6, TRBV5-1 and TRBV20-1.

TCR beta libraries were prepared from cDNA with unique molecular identifiers. TCRdb passed the PCR reads through MiXCR, listing each CDR3 protein once. The sample records roughly 170,000 distinct CDR3 sequences, about 30% being singletons. These receptors are not linked to any known antigen. Material for sequencing was blood. The receptors shown here come from a girl aged 10 to 17 with multiple sclerosis.

V gene TRBV7-9 combines with J gene TRBJ2-1; D perhaps matches TRBD2 (5 bases). The CDR3 loop spans 15 amino acids. From germline, CDR1 is SEHNR and CDR2 FQNEAQ (reference sequence). Deletions cut 3 bases from V and 3 bases from J, with 12 bases between. The CDR3 spells CASSFSGNGYNEQFF. CDR3 DNA: TGTGCCAGCAGCTTTTCGGGGAACGGCTACAATGAGCAGTTCTTC.

A word on this clonotype: This may come from a read error, since a much larger clone is one base off. V gene TRBV20-1 combines with J gene TRBJ2-7; D could derive from TRBD1 or TRBD2 (5 bases each). CDR1 DFQATT and CDR2 SNEGSKA come from the germline V gene (reference sequence). CDR3 size: 13 residues. V lost 6 bases, J lost 7 bases, and 19 bases lay in between. The CDR3 bases are TGCAGTGCCCCCCGGGACCAATACAATGAGCAGTACTTC. Protein: CSAPRDQYNEQYF.

To note about this clonotype: This may come from a read error, since a much larger clone is one base off. This chain joins TRBV10-3 and TRBJ2-7; TRBD2 might be the D (6 bases). Germline assignment: CDR1 ENHRY and CDR2 SYGVKD. This CDR3 is built from 17 residues. The V and J ends lost 3 bases and 7 bases respectively, with 25 bases between them. CDR3 coding DNA: TGTGCCATCAGTGATCACGGCCGGGACGGGGGATTAAGAGAGCAGTACTTC. Translated, it gives CAISDHGRDGGLREQYF.

The rearrangement uses TRBV5-1 and TRBJ2-5; D is ambiguous. The J call may be in error: the DNA end matches TRBJ2-7 better. CDR1 is SGHRS, CDR2 YFSETQ, per germline. This CDR3 has 11 amino acids. CDR3 region: CASSLGYEQYV. DNA of the CDR3: TGCGCCAGCAGCTTGGGGTACGAGCAGTACGTC.

A note on this clonotype: A much bigger clone sits one base away, suggesting this may be a read error. The chain couples TRBV10-3 to TRBJ2-7; TRBD2 agrees at 10 bases. CDR1 and CDR2 (germline): ENHRY, SYGVKD. Trimming cost V 5 bases and J 2 bases; bases outside gene matches: 6. The CDR3 loop spans 15 amino acids. The CDR3 reads CAISKPSGSTYEQYF. DNA of the CDR3: TGTGCCATCAGTAAGCCTAGCGGGAGTACCTACGAGCAGTACTTC.

The chain carries TRBV14 and TRBJ2-1; D is perhaps TRBD2 (5 bases). The CDR3 contains 17 residues. Germline lookup yields CDR1 SGHDN and CDR2 FVKESK. Between the trimmed V and J ends, which lost 5 bases and 0 bases, there was a span of 17 bases. Written as DNA, the CDR3 is TGTGCCAGCAGCTACCGACGCGGCGGGCCCTCCTACAATGAGCAGTTCTTC. It codes for CASSYRRGGPSYNEQFF.

In regard to this clonotype: This may come from a read error, since a much larger clone is one base off. The chain employs TRBV7-9 and TRBJ2-1; no definite D call. Germline CDR1 is SEHNR and CDR2 is FQNEAQ (reference sequence). The CDR3 extends over 11 amino acids. CDR3 loop: CVSHFGWEQFF. Written as DNA, the CDR3 is TGTGTCAGCCACTTCGGGTGGGAGCAGTTCTTC.

The chain couples TRBV12-3 or TRBV12-4 to TRBJ1-4, with D maybe TRBD1 (5 bases). V was pared by 0 bases and J by 8 bases, with 10 bases between. This CDR3 is 14 amino acids long. DNA of the CDR3: TGTGCCAGCAGTTTAGCAGGGGTGGGCGAAAAACTGTTTTTT. It encodes CASSLAGVGEKLFF.

In its sample, this clonotype was seen many times. The chain recombines TRBV29-1 with TRBJ1-1, with D perhaps matching TRBD1 (6 bases). The germline V gene has CDR1 SQVTM and CDR2 ANQGSEA. V was shortened by 4 bases and J by 4 bases, with 13 bases between the two germline ends. This CDR3 contains 13 residues. The CDR3 here is CSVAGRGGTEAFF. CDR3 in DNA: TGCAGCGTTGCTGGGAGAGGGGGCACTGAAGCTTTCTTT.

V gene TRBV12-3 or TRBV12-4 combines with J gene TRBJ2-3, with TRBD1 identical over 7 bases. The CDR3 runs to 13 residues. After removal of 6 bases from V and 6 bases from J, the junction contained 6 bases not matched to a gene. The CDR3 DNA reads as TGTGCCAGCAGCGCCGACAGGGCTGATACGCAGTATTTT. As protein: CASSADRADTQYF.

This clonotype was picked up many times. The genes are TRBV7-2 and TRBJ2-7, with 9 positions matching TRBD1. The CDR3 loop spans 15 amino acids. Unmatched junction bases numbered 4, after V lost 0 bases and J lost 4 bases. Germline V gene sequence: CDR1 SGHTA, CDR2 FQGNSA. The DNA of the CDR3 is TGTGCCAGCAGCTTAGCCGGGACAGGGTTATACGAGCAGTACTTC. It translates to CASSLAGTGLYEQYF.

Worth noting for this clonotype: Since a much larger clone is just one base distant, this may be a read error. This chain uses TRBV9 with TRBJ2-7; D call uncertain. This CDR3 is 11 amino acids long. With 3 bases removed from V and 9 bases from J, the gap between germline ends came to 10 bases. Per germline, CDR1 SGDLS and CDR2 YYNGEE. This chain's CDR3 is CASSDLLGQYF. In nucleotides, the CDR3 is TGTGCCAGCAGCGACTTGCTTGGGCAGTACTTC.

This clonotype was counted at least ten times. This chain joins TRBV24-1 and TRBJ2-7; 7 bases are shared with TRBD1. V shed 9 bases, J shed 2 bases, and the junction held 12 bases outside the gene matches. CDR1 is KGHDR and CDR2 is SFDVKD in the germline V gene. The CDR3 is made up of 15 amino acids. DNA for the CDR3: TGTGCCACCTTGAAGGGGACAGAGACTCCCTACGAGCAGTACTTC. This sequence encodes CATLKGTETPYEQYF.

This chain joins TRBV6-5 and TRBJ1-4; no reliable D call. Germline V gene sequence: CDR1 MNHEY, CDR2 SVGAGI. The CDR3 consists of 18 residues. The ends were cut back, 2 bases at V and 0 bases at J, with 16 bases in the middle. The chain's CDR3 is CASSYPNMGAATNEKLFF. Written as DNA, the CDR3 is TGTGCCAGCAGTTACCCGAATATGGGTGCGGCAACTAATGAAAAACTGTTTTTT.

This clonotype showed up just a few times. V and J are TRBV6-6 and TRBJ2-7; a weak D match, TRBD1 (6 bases). Trimming stripped 5 bases from V and 7 bases from J, with 9 bases between. This CDR3 is built from 11 residues. Looked up from germline, CDR1 is MNHNY and CDR2 is SVGAGI (reference sequence). CDR3 residues: CASSATGEQYF. As DNA, the CDR3 is TGTGCCAGCAGTGCCACAGGGGAGCAGTACTTC.

This clonotype was observed a handful of times. This chain uses TRBV6-1 with TRBJ1-5; 7 bases map to TRBD1. Germline V CDR1 and CDR2: MNHNS, SASEGT. The CDR3 covers 14 residues. The ends lost 7 bases at V and 3 bases at J; junction bases unmatched: 6. The CDR3 nucleotides are TGTGCCAGCACGGAGACAGGGTTCAATCAGCCCCAGCATTTT. Encoded protein: CASTETGFNQPQHF.

This clonotype was detected a few times. This chain joins TRBV2 and TRBJ1-4, with D hard to call. Between the trimmed V and J ends, which lost 7 bases and 10 bases, there was a span of 13 bases. Germline loops: CDR1 SNHLY, CDR2 FYNNEI. This CDR3 contains 12 residues. The CDR3 nucleotides read TGTGCCAGCATGGCCTATTTCGGAAAACTGTTTTTT. Translation gives CASMAYFGKLFF.

In its sample, this clonotype was seen many times. The CDR3 DNA reads as TGCAGTGCTCGGTACCACCAAGAGACCCAGTACTTC. Encoded protein: CSARYHQETQYF. The chain links TRBV20-1 to TRBJ2-5; D uncertain. Per the germline V gene, CDR1 is DFQATT and CDR2 is SNEGSKA (reference sequence). The CDR3 totals 12 residues. Trimming took 5 bases from V and 0 from J, leaving 7 bases between them.

V and J are TRBV25-1 and TRBJ2-1; the match to TRBD1 covers 8 bases. The J call is in doubt because the DNA end fits TRBJ2-7 better. CDR3 length equals 16 residues. The germline V gene encodes CDR1 MGHDK and CDR2 SYGVNS. DNA of the CDR3: TGTGCCAGCAGTGAATCCCTGGACAGGGCCGACAATGAGCAGTACTTC. Translated, it gives CASSESLDRADNEQYF.

The sample holds a few counts of this clonotype. CDR3 DNA: TGTGCCAGCAGTTACCGTGGAACGAACACTGAAGCTTTCTTT. Amino acid sequence: CASSYRGTNTEAFF. This chain links TRBV6-6 with TRBJ1-1; D is ambiguous. Germline V lookup: CDR1 MNHNY, CDR2 SVGAGI (reference sequence). V lost 2 bases and J 1 base, leaving 8 bases between the germline ends. CDR3 length: 14 residues.

CDR3 bases: TGTGCCTGGAGTGTACTCGGAGGGGTGCAGTACTTC. Amino acids: CAWSVLGGVQYF. This chain uses TRBV30 with TRBJ2-5; D is perhaps TRBD2 (6 bases). There are 12 residues in the CDR3. Looked up from germline, CDR1 is GTSNPN and CDR2 is SVGIG (reference sequence). The V and J ends lost 0 bases and 11 bases respectively, with 13 bases between them.

Note on this clonotype: A much larger clone lies a single base off, so this may be a read error. The CDR3 end shows no conserved phenylalanine or tryptophan, and so a read error is likely. The V and J genes are TRBV15 and TRBJ2-2, with a weak D call TRBD2 (6 bases). The CDR3 length is 16 residues. The germline gives CDR1 LNHNV, CDR2 YYDKDF (reference sequence). V dropped 0 bases and J dropped 3 bases, with 11 bases sitting between them. CDR3 coding DNA: TGTGCCACCAGCAGAGATGGGGGGATGTACACCGGGGAGCTGTTTTTG. Amino acids: CATSRDGGMYTGELFL.

Only a few counts were recorded for this clonotype. The V call is TRBV5-1, the J call TRBJ2-1; 11 nucleotides agree with TRBD2. The CDR3 totals 16 residues. V gave up 0 bases and J gave up 10 bases; unmatched junction bases: 9. CDR1 and CDR2 (germline): SGHRS, YFSETQ. In nucleotides, the CDR3 is TGCGCCAGCAGCTTGGGAACTAGCGGGAGCCTACGGGAGCAGTTCTTC. Encoded protein: CASSLGTSGSLREQFF. Based on the CDR3 plus reference TRBV5-1 and TRBJ2-1, the full variable domain is KAGVTQTPRYLIKTRGQQVTLSCSPISGHRSVSWYQQTPGQGLQFLFEYFSETQRNKGNFPGRFSGRQFSNSRSEMNVSTLELGDSALYLCASSLGTSGSLREQFFGPGTRLTVL.

This clonotype was seen many times. The chain is built from TRBV4-1 and TRBJ2-3, with 9 positions matching TRBD2. This CDR3 has 15 residues. Germline V gene data show CDR1 as MGHRA and CDR2 as YSYEKL. J was trimmed by 0 bases and V by 2 bases; bases with no gene match: 0. CDR3 region: CASSQTSGSTDTQYF. CDR3 nucleotide sequence: TGCGCCAGCAGCCAAACTAGCGGGAGCACAGATACGCAGTATTTT.